What follows are 7 T cell receptor beta chains derived from one specimen sequenced in a study of T cells in localized non-small cell lung cancer. Measured with immunoSEQ multiplex PCR; TCRdb has only the in-frame clones, and not every one. The sample shows 7,500 to 8,500 clones, around 87% of them seen only once. The sequenced sample was peripheral blood, obtained before any cancer treatment. The source is a male donor older than 55 with stage III lung adenocarcinoma.

The chain uses TRBV5-1 and TRBJ2-1, with 9 bases that match TRBD1. Losses at the gene ends were 4 bases for V and 5 bases for J; bases not matched to a gene: 10. This CDR3 spans 16 amino acids. The germline CDR1 and CDR2 sequences are SGHRS and YFSETQ. The CDR3 DNA sequence: TGCGCCAGCAGCGGAAAAAACAGACAGGGGGACAATGAGCAGTTCTTC. As protein: CASSGKNRQGDNEQFF.

The genes are TRBV4-2 and TRBJ1-5, with TRBD1 matching over 7 bases. Germline CDR1 and CDR2: LGHNA and YNFKEQ. The trim removed 3 bases at V and 0 bases at J, leaving 17 bases unmatched. CDR3 size: 20 residues. Written as DNA, the CDR3 is TGTGCCAGCAGCCATTTTAGACAGGGCACTAGGGAGTATAGCAATCAGCCCCAGCATTTT. Amino acid sequence: CASSHFRQGTREYSNQPQHF.

The chain uses TRBV6-5 and TRBJ1-1; TRBD1 agrees at 7 bases. Germline-derived CDR1 and CDR2 are MNHEY and SVGAGI. This CDR3 is 16 amino acids long. V lost 4 bases to trimming and J lost 0 bases; unmatched junction nucleotides: 8. The CDR3 DNA sequence: TGTGCCAGCAGTTTCAACAGGGGCTTGATGAACACTGAAGCTTTCTTT. It codes for CASSFNRGLMNTEAFF.

This clone was seen only a few times. The chain carries TRBV27 and TRBJ2-1; either TRBD1 or TRBD2 may supply D (5 bases each). CDR3 length: 15 residues. In germline, CDR1 is MNHEY, CDR2 SMNVEV (reference sequence). The ends were cut back, 6 bases at V and 6 bases at J, with 18 bases in the middle. CDR3 coding DNA: TGTGCCAGCAGCCTTGGGGGATTCTTTTCCAATGAGCAGTTCTTC. Encoded protein: CASSLGGFFSNEQFF.

This chain joins TRBV11-2 and TRBJ1-1; D perhaps matches TRBD1 (5 bases). Trimming took 6 bases from V and 2 from J, leaving 13 bases between them. Germline V gene sequence: CDR1 SGHAT, CDR2 FQNNGV. This CDR3 has 14 amino acids. The CDR3 loop reads CASSSLGGNTEAFF. The DNA of the CDR3 is TGTGCCAGCAGTTCGCTTGGGGGAAACACTGAAGCTTTCTTT.

The V and J genes are TRBV2 and TRBJ2-7, with D possibly matching TRBD1 (6 bases). V was trimmed by 0 bases and J by 7 bases, leaving 10 bases between them. The CDR3 contains 13 residues. Per germline, CDR1 SNHLY and CDR2 FYNNEI. For the CDR3, the DNA is TGTGCCAGCAGTGAAGCTAGGCAGGGGGAGCAGTACTTC. Encoded protein: CASSEARQGEQYF.

The chain carries TRBV5-4 and TRBJ1-1, with TRBD1 as a possible D gene (6 bases). The CDR3 spans 14 residues. Per germline, CDR1 SGHNT and CDR2 YYREEE (reference sequence). V was trimmed by 4 bases and J by 3 bases, leaving 13 bases between them. CDR3 in amino acids: CASSGGRVYTEAFF. The CDR3 nucleotides read TGTGCCAGCAGCGGGGGGCGCGTGTACACTGAAGCTTTCTTT.